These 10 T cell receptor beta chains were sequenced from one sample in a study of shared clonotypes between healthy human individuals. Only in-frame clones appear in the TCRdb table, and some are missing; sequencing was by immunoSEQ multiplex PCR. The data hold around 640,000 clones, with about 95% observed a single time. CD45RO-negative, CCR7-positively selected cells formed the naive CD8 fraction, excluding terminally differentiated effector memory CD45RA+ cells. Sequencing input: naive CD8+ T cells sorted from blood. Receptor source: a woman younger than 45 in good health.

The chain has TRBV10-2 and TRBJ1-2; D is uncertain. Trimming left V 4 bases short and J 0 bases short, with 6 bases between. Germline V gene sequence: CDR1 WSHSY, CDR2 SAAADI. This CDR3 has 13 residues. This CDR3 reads CASSADTNYGYTF. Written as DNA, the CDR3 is TGCGCCAGCAGTGCTGACACTAACTATGGCTACACCTTC.

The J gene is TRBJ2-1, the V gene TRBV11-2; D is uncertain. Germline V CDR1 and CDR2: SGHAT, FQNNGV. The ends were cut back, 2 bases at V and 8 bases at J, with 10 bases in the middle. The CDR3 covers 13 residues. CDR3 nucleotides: TGTGCCAGCAGCTTATTGCCCTTCTATGAGCAGTTCTTC. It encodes CASSLLPFYEQFF.

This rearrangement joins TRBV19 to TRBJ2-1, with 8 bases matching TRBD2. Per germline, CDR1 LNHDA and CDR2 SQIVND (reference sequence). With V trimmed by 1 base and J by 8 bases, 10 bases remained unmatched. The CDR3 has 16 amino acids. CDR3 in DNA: TGTGCCAGTAGTATAGCTCGCGGGAGGATGGGTTATGAGCAGTTCTTC. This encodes CASSIARGRMGYEQFF.

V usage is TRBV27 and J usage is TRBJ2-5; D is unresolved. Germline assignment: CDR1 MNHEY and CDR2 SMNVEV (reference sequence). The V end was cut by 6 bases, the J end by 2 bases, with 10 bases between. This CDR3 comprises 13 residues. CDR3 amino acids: CASRWAGQETQYF. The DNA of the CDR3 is TGTGCCAGCAGATGGGCCGGGCAAGAGACCCAGTACTTC.

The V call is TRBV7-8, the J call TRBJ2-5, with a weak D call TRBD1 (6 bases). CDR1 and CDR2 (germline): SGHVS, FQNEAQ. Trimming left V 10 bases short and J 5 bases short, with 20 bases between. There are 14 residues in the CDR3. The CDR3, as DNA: TGTGCCACCTCTCACAGGGAAGGGATGGAGACCCAGTACTTC. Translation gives CATSHREGMETQYF.

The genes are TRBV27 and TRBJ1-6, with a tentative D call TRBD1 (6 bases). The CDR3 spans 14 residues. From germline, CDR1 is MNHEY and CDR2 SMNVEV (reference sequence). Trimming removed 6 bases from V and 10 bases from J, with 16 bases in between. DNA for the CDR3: TGTGCCAGCAGCTTGACGGGGGCAGGGTCACCCCTCCACTTT. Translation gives CASSLTGAGSPLHF.

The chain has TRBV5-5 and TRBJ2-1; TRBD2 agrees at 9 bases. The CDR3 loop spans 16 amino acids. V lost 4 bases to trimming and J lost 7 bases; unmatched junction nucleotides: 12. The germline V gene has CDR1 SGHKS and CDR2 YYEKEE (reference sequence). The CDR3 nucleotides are TGTGCCAGCAGCCCCGCATCGGCGGGAGGGCCGAATGAGCAGTTCTTC. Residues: CASSPASAGGPNEQFF. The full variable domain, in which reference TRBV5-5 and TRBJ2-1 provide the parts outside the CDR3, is DAGVTQSPTHLIKTRGQQVTLRCSPISGHKSVSWYQQVLGQGPQFIFQYYEKEERGRGNFPDRFSARQFPNYSSELNVNALLLGDSALYLCASSPASAGGPNEQFFGPGTRLTVL.

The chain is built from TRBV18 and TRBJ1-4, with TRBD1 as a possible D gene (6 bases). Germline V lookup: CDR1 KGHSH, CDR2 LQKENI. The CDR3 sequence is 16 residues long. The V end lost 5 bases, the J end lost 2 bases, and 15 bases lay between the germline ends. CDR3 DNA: TGTGCCAGCTCAGAAAGCACAGGGACTACTAATGAAAAACTGTTTTTT. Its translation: CASSESTGTTNEKLFF.

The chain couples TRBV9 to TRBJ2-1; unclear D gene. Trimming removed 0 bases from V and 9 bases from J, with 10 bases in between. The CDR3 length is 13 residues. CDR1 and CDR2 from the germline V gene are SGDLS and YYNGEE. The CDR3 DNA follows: TGTGCCAGCAGCGTAGTTGTGGGAAGTGAGCAGTTCTTC. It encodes CASSVVVGSEQFF.

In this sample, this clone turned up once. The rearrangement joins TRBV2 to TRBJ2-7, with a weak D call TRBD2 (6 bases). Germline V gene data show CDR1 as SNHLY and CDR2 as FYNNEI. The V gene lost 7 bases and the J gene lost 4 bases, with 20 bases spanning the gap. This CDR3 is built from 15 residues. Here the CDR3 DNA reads TGTGCCAGCACCCCATCGGAACTAGCAGCGTACGAGCAGTACTTC. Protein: CASTPSELAAYEQYF.